This TCR beta chain was sequenced for a study of blood T cell repertoires in COVID-19. Study context: In each case, the material was cDNA or gDNA derived from T cells, B-cell-depleted T cells, or PBMCs.

Membership in each cohort depended on participant-reported clinical history. Per the authors' pipeline: Amplification of reference gene primers was used by the study to estimate nucleated cell counts. Generated by immunoSEQ multiplex PCR, the TCRdb table keeps only in-frame clones and is missing some. V, J and clone size are taken as reported in that table, and D and trimming were inferred from the DNA itself. The data contain about 240,000 clones, approximately 90% of them singletons. Germline V lookup: CDR1 LGHNT, CDR2 FRNRAP. The CDR3 has 15 amino acids. With V trimmed by 5 bases and J by 4 bases, 7 bases remained unmatched.

This TCR derives from a woman aged 25 to 39 with acute COVID-19. Sequenced input: PBMCs or T cells enriched from blood (not recorded which). The genes are TRBV12-5 and TRBJ2-2; 7 bases match TRBD1. The CDR3 DNA reads TGTGCTAGTGGTACGACAGGGATAATCACCGGGGAGCTGTTTTTT. This translates into CASGTTGIITGELFF.